Included here is one T cell receptor beta chain sequence, with context. This sample is part of a study of T cell changes during pregnancy in multiple sclerosis. The germline V and J ends were trimmed by 8 bases and 10 bases, with 15 bases remaining between them. Germline-derived CDR1 and CDR2 are MNHEY and SMNVEV (reference sequence). This CDR3 comprises 13 residues. The method was immunoSEQ multiplex PCR; TCRdb's version includes in-frame clones alone and lacks a portion of them. The profile shows about 38,000 clones, 91% of them singletons. The sample was CD8+ T cells from peripheral blood mononuclear cells, taken after pregnancy. The source of this sequence is a female donor with multiple sclerosis, enrolled in a pregnancy study. The rearrangement joins TRBV27 to TRBJ1-6, with a tentative D call TRBD1 (6 bases). The CDR3: CASGRGGRSPLHF. CDR3 coding DNA: TGTGCCAGCGGTAGGGGGGGCAGATCACCCCTCCACTTT.